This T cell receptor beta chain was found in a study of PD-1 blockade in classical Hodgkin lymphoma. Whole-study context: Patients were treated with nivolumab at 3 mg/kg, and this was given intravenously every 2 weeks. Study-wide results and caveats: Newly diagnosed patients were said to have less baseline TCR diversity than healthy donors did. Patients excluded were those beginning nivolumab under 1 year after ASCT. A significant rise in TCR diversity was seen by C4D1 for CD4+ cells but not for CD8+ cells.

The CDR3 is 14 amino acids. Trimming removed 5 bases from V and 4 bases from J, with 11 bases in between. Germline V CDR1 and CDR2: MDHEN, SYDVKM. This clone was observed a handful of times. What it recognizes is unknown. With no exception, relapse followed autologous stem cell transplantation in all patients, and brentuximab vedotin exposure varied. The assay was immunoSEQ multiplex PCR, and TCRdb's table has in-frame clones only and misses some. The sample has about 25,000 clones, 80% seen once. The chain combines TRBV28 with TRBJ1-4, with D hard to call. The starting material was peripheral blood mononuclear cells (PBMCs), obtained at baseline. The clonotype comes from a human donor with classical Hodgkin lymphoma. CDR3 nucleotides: TGTGCCAGCAGTCCTGGTAGTGTTAATGAAAAACTGTTTTTT. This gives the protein CASSPGSVNEKLFF.